This TCR beta chain was obtained from a study of blood T cell repertoires in COVID-19. Study summary: The cDNA or gDNA used as material had been derived from T cells, B-cell-depleted T cells, or PBMCs.

As concerns this clone: The DNA is left out, because the CDR3 cannot be placed on it with certainty; the CDR3 is given as TCRdb lists it.

Germline values: CDR1 MGHDK, CDR2 SYGVNS. The CDR3 numbers 17 amino acids, ends counted. In the original processing: Estimation of nucleated cell counts relied on the amplification of reference gene primers. The table came from immunoSEQ multiplex PCR; TCRdb's copy has only in-frame clones and leaves some out. That table is the source of V, J and clone size, and D and trimming were worked out from the DNA. In the table there are 130,000 to 150,000 clones, 75% to 85% of which are singletons. The sample comprised peripheral blood. The V gene is TRBV25-1, the J gene TRBJ1-1. The clonotype originates from a human donor with acute or convalescent COVID-19. The donor label of this sample is uncertain. The CDR3 loop reads CASSEFGSGGRGTEAFF.